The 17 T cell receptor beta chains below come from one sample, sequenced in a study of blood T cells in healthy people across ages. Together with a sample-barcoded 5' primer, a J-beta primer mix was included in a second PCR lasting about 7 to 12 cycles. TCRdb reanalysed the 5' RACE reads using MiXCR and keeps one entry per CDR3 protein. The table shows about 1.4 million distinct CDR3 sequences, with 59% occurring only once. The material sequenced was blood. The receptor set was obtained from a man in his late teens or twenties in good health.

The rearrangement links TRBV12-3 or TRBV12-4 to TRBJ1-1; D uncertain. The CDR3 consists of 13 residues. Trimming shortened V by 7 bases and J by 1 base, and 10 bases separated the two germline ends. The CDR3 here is CASTMTGNTEAFF. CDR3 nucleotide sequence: TGTGCCAGCACCATGACGGGGAACACTGAAGCTTTCTTT.

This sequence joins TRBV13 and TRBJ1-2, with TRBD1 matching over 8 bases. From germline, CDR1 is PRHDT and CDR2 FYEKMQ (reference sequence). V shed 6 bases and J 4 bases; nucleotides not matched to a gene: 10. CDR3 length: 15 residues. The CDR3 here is CASRRGQVPGYGYTF. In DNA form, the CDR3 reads TGTGCCAGCAGGAGGGGACAGGTCCCAGGCTATGGCTACACCTTC.

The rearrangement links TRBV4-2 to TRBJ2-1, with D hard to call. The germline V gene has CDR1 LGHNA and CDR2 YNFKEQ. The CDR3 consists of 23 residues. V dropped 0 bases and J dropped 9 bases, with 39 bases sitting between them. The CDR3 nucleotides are TGTGCCAGCAGCCAAGAGGACCTGAACAAGGTGTTCCCACCCGAGGTCGCTGTGTTTGAGCAGTTCTTC. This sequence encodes CASSQEDLNKVFPPEVAVFEQFF.

Here the CDR3 reads CAIRPGRQSYEQFF. CDR3 sequence (DNA): TGTGCCATCAGACCGGGAAGACAATCTTATGAGCAGTTCTTC. The chain links TRBV10-3 to TRBJ2-1; D may be TRBD2 (5 bases). Germline values: CDR1 ENHRY, CDR2 SYGVKD. V was clipped by 6 bases and J by 8 bases, with 17 bases between them. This CDR3 contains 14 residues.

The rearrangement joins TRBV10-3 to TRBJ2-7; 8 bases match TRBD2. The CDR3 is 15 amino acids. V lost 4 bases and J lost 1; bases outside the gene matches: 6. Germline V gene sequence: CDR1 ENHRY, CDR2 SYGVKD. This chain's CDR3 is CAISGVAGYSYEQYF. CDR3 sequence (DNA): TGTGCCATCAGTGGGGTAGCGGGGTATTCCTACGAGCAGTACTTC.

The CDR3 DNA follows: TGCGCCAGTTTTCCGGGACTAGCGGACCAAGAGACCCAGTACTTC. This sequence encodes CASFPGLADQETQYF. The J gene is TRBJ2-5, the V gene TRBV10-1; 11 bases align to TRBD2. The trim removed 9 bases at V and 0 bases at J, leaving 6 bases unmatched. The CDR3 sequence is 15 residues long. CDR1 WNHNN and CDR2 SYGVQD come from the germline V gene (reference sequence).

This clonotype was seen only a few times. DNA for the CDR3: TGTGCCAGCAGTGAAAAAGGGACCTATGGCTACACCTTC. As protein: CASSEKGTYGYTF. The chain couples TRBV6-1 to TRBJ1-2, with TRBD1 as a possible D gene (5 bases). Trimming pared 2 bases from V and 4 bases from J, leaving 8 bases between. CDR1 and CDR2 from the germline V gene are MNHNS and SASEGT. The CDR3 sequence is 13 residues long.

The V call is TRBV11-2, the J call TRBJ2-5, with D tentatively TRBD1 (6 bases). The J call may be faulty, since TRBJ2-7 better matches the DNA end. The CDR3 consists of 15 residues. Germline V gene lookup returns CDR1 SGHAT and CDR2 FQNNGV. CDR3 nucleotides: TGTGCCAGCAGCTTAGCCCGGGACAACTCGTACGAGCAGTACTTC. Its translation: CASSLARDNSYEQYF.

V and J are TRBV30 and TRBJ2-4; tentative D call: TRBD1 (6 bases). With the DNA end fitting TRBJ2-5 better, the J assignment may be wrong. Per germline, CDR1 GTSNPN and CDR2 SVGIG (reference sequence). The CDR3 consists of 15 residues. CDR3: CAWIKQGLWGETQYF. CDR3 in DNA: TGTGCCTGGATAAAACAGGGCCTCTGGGGGGAGACCCAGTACTTC.

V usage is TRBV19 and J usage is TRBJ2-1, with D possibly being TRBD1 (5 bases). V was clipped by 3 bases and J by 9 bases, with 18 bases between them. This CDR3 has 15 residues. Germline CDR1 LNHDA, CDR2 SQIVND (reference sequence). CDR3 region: CASSIQQGSSGEQFF. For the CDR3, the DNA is TGTGCCAGTAGTATCCAGCAGGGTAGTTCGGGTGAGCAGTTCTTC.

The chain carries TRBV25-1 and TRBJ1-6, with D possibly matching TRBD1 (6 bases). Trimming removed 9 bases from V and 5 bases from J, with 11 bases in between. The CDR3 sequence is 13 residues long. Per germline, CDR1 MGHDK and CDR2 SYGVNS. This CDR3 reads CASHRDDNSPLHF. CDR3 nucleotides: TGTGCCAGTCACAGGGATGATAATTCACCCCTCCACTTT. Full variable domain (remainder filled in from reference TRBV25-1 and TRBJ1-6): EADIYQTPRYLVIGTGKKITLECSQTMGHDKMYWYQQDPGMELHLIHYSYGVNSTEKGDLSSESTVSRIRTEHFPLTLESARPSHTSQYLCASHRDDNSPLHFGNGTRLTVT.

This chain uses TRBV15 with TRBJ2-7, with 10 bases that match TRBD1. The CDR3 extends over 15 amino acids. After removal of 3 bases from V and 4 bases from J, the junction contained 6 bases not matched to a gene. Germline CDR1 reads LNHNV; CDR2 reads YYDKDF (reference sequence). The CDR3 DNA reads TGTGCCACCAGCAGCGCTTGGACAGGGGGGTACGAGCAGTACTTC. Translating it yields CATSSAWTGGYEQYF.

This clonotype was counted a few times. The CDR3 coding sequence is TGCAGCGTTGTTCGGCTAGGTCTGAACAATGAGCAGTTCTTC. Translation gives CSVVRLGLNNEQFF. The chain is built from TRBV29-1 and TRBJ2-1; no definite D call. Between the trimmed V and J ends, which lost 4 bases and 5 bases, there was a span of 15 bases. The CDR3 spans 14 residues. Germline V gives CDR1 SQVTM, CDR2 ANQGSEA.

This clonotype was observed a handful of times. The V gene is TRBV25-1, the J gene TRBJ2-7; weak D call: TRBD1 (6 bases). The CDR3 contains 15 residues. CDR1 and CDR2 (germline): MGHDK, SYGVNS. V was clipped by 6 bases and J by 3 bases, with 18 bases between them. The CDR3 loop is CASSRPRGGCYEQYF. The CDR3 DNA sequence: TGTGCCAGCAGCCGGCCGCGAGGGGGTTGCTACGAGCAGTACTTC.

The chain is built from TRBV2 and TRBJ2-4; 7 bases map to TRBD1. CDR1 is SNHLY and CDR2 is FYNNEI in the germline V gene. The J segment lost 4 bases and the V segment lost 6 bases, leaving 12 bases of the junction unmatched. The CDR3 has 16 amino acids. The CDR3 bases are TGTGCCAGCAGACCCAGGTGGGGACAGAGTAAAAACATTCAGTACTTC. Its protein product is CASRPRWGQSKNIQYF.

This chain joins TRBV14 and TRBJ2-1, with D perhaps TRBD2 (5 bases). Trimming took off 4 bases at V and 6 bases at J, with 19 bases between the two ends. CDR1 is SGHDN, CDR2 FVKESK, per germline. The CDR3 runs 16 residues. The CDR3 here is CASSPPGPEGPNEQFF. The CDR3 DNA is TGTGCCAGCAGCCCTCCGGGCCCAGAGGGCCCCAATGAGCAGTTCTTC. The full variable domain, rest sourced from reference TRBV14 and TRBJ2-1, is EAGVTQFPSHSVIEKGQTVTLRCDPISGHDNLYWYRRVMGKEIKFLLHFVKESKQDESGMPNNRFLAERTGGTYSTLKVQPAELEDSGVYFCASSPPGPEGPNEQFFGPGTRLTVL.

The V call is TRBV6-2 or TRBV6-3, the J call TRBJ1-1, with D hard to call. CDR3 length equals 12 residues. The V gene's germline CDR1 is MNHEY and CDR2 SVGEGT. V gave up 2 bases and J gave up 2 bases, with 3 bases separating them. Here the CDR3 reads CASSYVNTEAFF. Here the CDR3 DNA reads TGTGCCAGCAGTTACGTCAACACTGAAGCTTTCTTT.